Listed here are 14 T cell receptor beta chains from one sample, sequenced in a study of blood T cells in healthy people across ages. Primed by a sample-barcoded 5' primer and a J-beta primer mix, a second PCR proceeded for 7 to 11 cycles. TCRdb processed the 5' RACE reads anew with MiXCR; each CDR3 protein has one entry. This sample has over 450,000 distinct CDR3 sequences, with approximately 25% found just once. Separately, the same data were catalogued under a study of T cells of mothers and their children.

The sequencing sample was made of blood. These receptors came from a boy younger than 18 in good health.

The rearrangement links TRBV7-2 to TRBJ2-7; D call uncertain. V dropped 2 bases and J dropped 0 bases, with 11 bases sitting between them. The CDR3 contains 15 residues. From germline, CDR1 is SGHTA and CDR2 FQGNSA. CDR3 sequence: CASSLPRKSSYEQYF. The CDR3 nucleotides are TGTGCCAGCAGCTTACCCAGAAAGAGCTCCTACGAGCAGTACTTC.

This clonotype was observed a handful of times. The chain links TRBV5-1 to TRBJ2-7; 9 bases are a match to TRBD2. Germline V gene lookup returns CDR1 SGHRS and CDR2 YFSETQ. The V gene end was trimmed by 4 bases and the J gene end by 4 bases; junction bases not matched to a gene: 9. The CDR3 runs 15 residues. Here the CDR3 DNA reads TGCGCCAGCAGCATTGTGGCTACTAGCGGGTACGAGCAGTACTTC. Its translation: CASSIVATSGYEQYF.

The chain links TRBV27 to TRBJ2-7; 7 bases align to TRBD2. Germline CDR1 and CDR2: MNHEY and SMNVEV (reference sequence). This CDR3 contains 14 residues. V lost 2 bases to trimming and J lost 6 bases; unmatched junction nucleotides: 7. The CDR3 nucleotides read TGTGCCAGCAGTTTAATGGCTACGGGAGGCGAGCAGTACTTC. This sequence encodes CASSLMATGGEQYF.

V gene TRBV12-3 or TRBV12-4 combines with J gene TRBJ2-3, with a tentative D call TRBD1 (6 bases). Trimming took 3 bases from V and 6 from J, leaving 10 bases between them. This CDR3 is 13 amino acids long. DNA of the CDR3: TGTGCCAGCAGTTTCGGACAGCACGATACGCAGTATTTT. This sequence encodes CASSFGQHDTQYF.

A few counts support this clonotype. One end of the junction fails to match germline, which may point to a read error. The chain uses TRBV3-1 and TRBJ2-5, with 11 bases matching TRBD2. The CDR3 contains 17 residues. Per germline, CDR1 LGHDT and CDR2 YNNKEL (reference sequence). The CDR3 nucleotides read TGTGCCAGCAGCCTTAGCGGGGGGGCTACGTTACAAGAGACCCAGTGCTTC. Its protein is CASSLSGGATLQETQCF.

The table lists this clonotype with a few counts. Relative to the germline gene, one junction end is altered; a read error may explain this. This sequence joins TRBV7-2 and TRBJ1-2; no firm D call. CDR3 length: 14 amino acids. Germline V gene data show CDR1 as SGHTA and CDR2 as FQGNSA. The CDR3 reads CASSLDGGRDGHTF. CDR3 DNA: TGTGCCAGCAGCTTAGATGGAGGGCGGGATGGCCACACCTTC.

This clonotype was seen a few times. The genes are TRBV20-1 and TRBJ1-2; D might be TRBD1 (5 bases). Trimming pared 0 bases from V and 4 bases from J, leaving 15 bases between. The CDR3 runs 15 residues. The germline CDR1 and CDR2 sequences are DFQATT and SNEGSKA (reference sequence). The CDR3 DNA reads as TGCAGTGCTAGAGATGGGGGTACAGGTTCCTATGGCTACACCTTC. It codes for CSARDGGTGSYGYTF.

This clonotype was recorded a few times. The CDR3 DNA is TGTGCCAGCAGTGGGGGAGTTGAAGCTTTCTTT. Its protein product is CASSGGVEAFF. The chain joins TRBV27 to TRBJ1-1, with D possibly TRBD1 on 5 matching bases. The germline V gene encodes CDR1 MNHEY and CDR2 SMNVEV (reference sequence). The CDR3 contains 11 residues. Trimming took 5 bases from V and 7 from J, leaving 8 bases between them.

The chain joins TRBV2 to TRBJ2-5; 9 nucleotides match TRBD1. Trimming took 4 bases from V and 2 from J; bases not matched to a gene: 2. The V gene's germline CDR1 is SNHLY and CDR2 FYNNEI. This CDR3 has 14 amino acids. This CDR3 reads CASSGQGGQETQYF. The CDR3, as DNA: TGTGCCAGCAGTGGACAGGGGGGGCAAGAGACCCAGTACTTC.

This clonotype was detected ten times or more. This chain joins TRBV4-3 and TRBJ2-7; the D gene is possibly TRBD2 (5 bases). V was trimmed by 1 base and J by 1 base, leaving 5 bases between them. Germline CDR1 reads LGHNA; CDR2 reads YSLEER. The CDR3 extends over 13 amino acids. CDR3 nucleotide sequence: TGCGCCAGCAGCCAAGGGACTTCCTACGAGCAGTACTTC. This sequence encodes CASSQGTSYEQYF.

This clonotype was seen a handful of times. The CDR3 DNA is TGTGCCAGCAGTTTAACGAGTAGCACAGATACGCAGTATTTT. Encoded protein: CASSLTSSTDTQYF. The chain links TRBV27 to TRBJ2-3; D call uncertain. The CDR3 runs to 14 residues. Germline lookup yields CDR1 MNHEY and CDR2 SMNVEV (reference sequence). V lost 2 bases and J 0 bases, leaving 6 bases between the germline ends.

The chain joins TRBV12-3 or TRBV12-4 to TRBJ1-1; D is uncertain. The CDR3 spans 13 residues. V was pared by 6 bases and J by 3 bases, with 11 bases between. CDR3 in DNA: TGTGCCAGCAGCAGGACCGAGTACACTGAAGCTTTCTTT. Protein sequence: CASSRTEYTEAFF.

This clonotype appeared a few times. The V and J genes are TRBV7-2 and TRBJ2-7, with 9 nucleotides matching TRBD1. Germline lookup yields CDR1 SGHTA and CDR2 FQGNSA. The junction had 25 bases not matched to a gene; V was cut back by 3 bases and J by 1 base. CDR3 length: 22 residues. CDR3 bases: TGTGCCAGCAGCTTCAGTTTATTGGACCCCTATGGACAGGGGACACCTTCCTACGAGCAGTACTTC. It yields the protein CASSFSLLDPYGQGTPSYEQYF.

This clonotype was counted ten times or more. The chain couples TRBV4-2 to TRBJ1-4; D not resolved. Germline CDR1 and CDR2: LGHNA and YNFKEQ. The CDR3 loop spans 14 amino acids. V was trimmed by 1 base and J by 0 bases, leaving 3 bases between them. The DNA of the CDR3 is TGTGCCAGCAGCCAAGGGGCAACTAATGAAAAACTGTTTTTT. This encodes CASSQGATNEKLFF.